These 6 T cell receptor beta chains originate from one sample sequenced in a study of T cells in Graves' hyperthyroidism and ophthalmopathy. The TCR beta CDR3 regions underwent amplification using RNA transcripts as the source. TCR CDR3 regions were first amplified by RT-PCR with HTBI primers. TCRdb recomputed calls from the multiplex PCR reads with MiXCR, one row per CDR3 protein. This sample carries approximately 700,000 distinct CDR3 sequences, about 16% of them seen once, and the ten largest clones take approximately 8.4%. The material sequenced was blood. The receptor set was obtained from a man aged 18 to 29 with Graves' hyperthyroidism.

V is TRBV29-1 and J is TRBJ2-1, with D possibly matching TRBD1 (5 bases). V lost 4 bases, J lost 7 bases, and 17 bases lay in between. CDR1 and CDR2 from the germline V gene are SQVTM and ANQGSEA. The CDR3 loop spans 14 amino acids. The CDR3 DNA reads TGCAGCGTTGCCGCCCAGGTAGGGGTAAATGAGCAGTTCTTC. This encodes CSVAAQVGVNEQFF.

The chain joins TRBV4-3 to TRBJ2-3; 7 bases are a match to TRBD1. The CDR3 totals 15 residues. Trimming cost V 5 bases and J 2 bases; bases outside gene matches: 7. In germline, CDR1 is LGHNA, CDR2 YSLEER. This chain's CDR3 is CASSWTTGNTDTQYF. As DNA, the CDR3 is TGCGCCAGCAGCTGGACGACAGGGAACACAGATACGCAGTATTTT.

Of note for this clonotype: This may come from a read error, since a much larger clone is one base off. The CDR3 protein is CASTPNGGRNQETQCF. The DNA of the CDR3 is TGTGCCAGCACCCCTAATGGGGGGCGGAACCAAGAGACCCAGTGCTTC. The rearrangement joins TRBV28 to TRBJ2-5; D could derive from TRBD1 or TRBD2 (6 bases each). The CDR3 extends over 16 amino acids. Germline-derived CDR1 and CDR2 are MDHEN and SYDVKM. Looking up the rest from reference TRBV28 and TRBJ2-5 gives the full variable domain: DVKVTQSSRYLVKRTGEKVFLECVQDMDHENMFWYRQDPGLGLRLIYFSYDVKMKEKGDIPEGYSVSREKKERFSLILESASTNQTSMYLCASTPNGGRNQETQCFGPGTRLLVL.

The table lists this clonotype with many counts. The chain has TRBV11-2 and TRBJ1-2; 7 bases map to TRBD1. The ends lost 3 bases at V and 8 bases at J; junction bases unmatched: 6. This CDR3 spans 13 amino acids. In germline, CDR1 is SGHAT, CDR2 FQNNGV. CDR3 nucleotide sequence: TGTGCCAGCAGCTTGGACAGGAGTGCAGGCTACACCTTC. Translated: CASSLDRSAGYTF.

This clonotype was counted at least ten times. CDR3 region: CASSYQVRNTEAFF. The CDR3 coding sequence is TGTGCCAGCTCATACCAGGTCCGGAACACTGAAGCTTTCTTT. The chain uses TRBV18 and TRBJ1-1; D ambiguous. Germline V gives CDR1 KGHSH, CDR2 LQKENI. The CDR3 runs to 14 residues. Trimming removed 5 bases at V and 1 base at J, with 11 bases between. Using reference TRBV18 and TRBJ1-1 for the parts outside the CDR3, the full variable domain is NAGVMQNPRHLVRRRGQEARLRCSPMKGHSHVYWYRQLPEEGLKFMVYLQKENIIDESGMPKERFSAEFPKEGPSILRIQQVVRGDSAAYFCASSYQVRNTEAFFGQGTRLTVV.

There are a few counts of this clonotype. The rearrangement joins TRBV13 to TRBJ2-5; tentative D call: TRBD1 (7 bases). Trimming left V 4 bases short and J 5 bases short, with 20 bases between. CDR1 is PRHDT, CDR2 FYEKMQ, per germline (reference sequence). The CDR3 sequence is 16 residues long. Here the CDR3 DNA reads TGTGCCAGCAGCTCCAGGGGGGCTGGTGCTTCGGAGACCCAGTACTTC. As protein: CASSSRGAGASETQYF.